The 26 T cell receptor beta chains below were found in one sample sequenced in a study of CD8 T cells in Susac syndrome. Random hexamers served to reverse transcribe roughly 0.45 to 1 ug RNA. TCRdb recomputed calls from the immunoSEQ multiplex PCR reads with MiXCR, one row per CDR3 protein. The sample consists of some 80,000 distinct CDR3 sequences, roughly 93% of them appearing once. Sequencing used CD8+ T cells from PBMCs. These receptors all come from a human donor in good health.

This clonotype appeared a single time. This chain connects TRBV20-1 to TRBJ2-7; TRBD2 aligns across 10 bases. Trimming cost V 5 bases and J 2 bases; bases outside gene matches: 3. The CDR3 spans 13 residues. Germline V gene sequence: CDR1 DFQATT, CDR2 SNEGSKA (reference sequence). The CDR3 DNA follows: TGCAGTGCTCAAGCGGGAGGGACCTACGAGCAGTACGTC. This gives the protein CSAQAGGTYEQYV.

The V and J genes are TRBV4-1 and TRBJ1-1, with a possible D match to TRBD1 (5 bases). V was trimmed by 1 base and J by 8 bases, leaving 8 bases between them. The CDR3 spans 12 residues. The germline CDR1 and CDR2 sequences are MGHRA and YSYEKL. The CDR3 DNA reads TGCGCCAGCAGCCAAGTTTACAGGGAAGCTTTCTTT. This gives the protein CASSQVYREAFF.

This chain connects TRBV4-1 to TRBJ1-1; D might be TRBD1 (6 bases). V lost 9 bases to trimming and J lost 6 bases, with 17 bases between them. The CDR3 runs 13 residues. Germline-derived CDR1 and CDR2 are MGHRA and YSYEKL. CDR3 sequence (DNA): TGCGCCAGTGAGGGACACCAAGGGGCTGAAGCTTTCTTT. It encodes CASEGHQGAEAFF.

This chain uses TRBV6-2 or TRBV6-3 with TRBJ1-2, with TRBD1 identical over 7 bases. V lost 2 bases and J lost 4; bases outside the gene matches: 4. CDR3 length: 14 residues. Per the germline V gene, CDR1 is MNHEY and CDR2 is SVGEGT. In DNA form, the CDR3 reads TGTGCCAGCAGTTACGGGCGGACAGGCTATGGCTACACCTTC. Translated, it gives CASSYGRTGYGYTF.

This chain links TRBV20-1 with TRBJ1-4; a possible D gene is TRBD1 (5 bases). Germline loops: CDR1 DFQATT, CDR2 SNEGSKA (reference sequence). CDR3 length: 14 residues. The V end lost 6 bases, the J end lost 6 bases, and 17 bases lay between the germline ends. Written as DNA, the CDR3 is TGCAGTGCCCGGGGCGAGATGTCTGATGAAAAACTGTTTTTT. Residues: CSARGEMSDEKLFF.

This rearrangement joins TRBV4-1 to TRBJ1-1; 7 bases are a match to TRBD1. The germline CDR1 and CDR2 sequences are MGHRA and YSYEKL. The CDR3 length is 14 residues. Trimming cost V 3 bases and J 7 bases; bases outside gene matches: 8. The CDR3 bases are TGCGCCAGCAGCCAGTACAGGGGCCGCCTTGAAGCTTTCTTT. Translating it yields CASSQYRGRLEAFF.

The chain is built from TRBV2 and TRBJ2-2, with D perhaps matching TRBD1 (6 bases). CDR3 length equals 13 residues. The germline V gene has CDR1 SNHLY and CDR2 FYNNEI. V was clipped by 11 bases and J by 4 bases, with 14 bases between them. The CDR3: CAGRDTPTGELFF. The CDR3 nucleotides read TGTGCCGGCCGGGACACCCCCACCGGGGAGCTGTTTTTT.

This sequence joins TRBV20-1 and TRBJ2-2; TRBD2 matches 11 bases. Germline loops: CDR1 DFQATT, CDR2 SNEGSKA (reference sequence). This CDR3 contains 15 residues. With 1 base clipped from V and 7 bases from J, the junction kept 5 bases outside the gene matches. Here the CDR3 DNA reads TGCAGTGCTAGAGCACTAGCGGGAGACCACGGGGAGCTGTTTTTT. Protein sequence: CSARALAGDHGELFF.

This sequence joins TRBV6-1 and TRBJ1-6; the D gene is possibly TRBD1 (5 bases). The V end was cut by 6 bases, the J end by 0 bases, with 12 bases between. The length of the CDR3 is 16 residues. Germline values: CDR1 MNHNS, CDR2 SASEGT. The CDR3 nucleotides read TGTGCCAGCAGCTCCGGGGCGGTCTCCTATAATTCACCCCTCCACTTT. It translates to CASSSGAVSYNSPLHF.

This clonotype was counted between two and nine times. The chain joins TRBV19 to TRBJ1-1; D call uncertain. This CDR3 comprises 11 residues. CDR1 LNHDA and CDR2 SQIVND come from the germline V gene (reference sequence). V was trimmed by 6 bases and J by 3 bases, leaving 5 bases between them. For the CDR3, the DNA is TGTGCCAGTAGGGGCGACACTGAAGCTTTCTTT. Translation: CASRGDTEAFF.

The J gene is TRBJ1-1, the V gene TRBV28, with 11 nucleotides matching TRBD1. The CDR3 loop spans 15 amino acids. Germline V CDR1 and CDR2: MDHEN, SYDVKM. V gave up 4 bases and J gave up 2 bases; unmatched junction bases: 3. The CDR3 loop reads CASSSGQGGNTEAFF. The CDR3 nucleotides are TGTGCCAGCAGTTCGGGACAGGGGGGCAACACTGAAGCTTTCTTT.

This chain uses TRBV7-2 with TRBJ2-3; TRBD1 is a possible D gene (6 bases). The CDR3 runs 14 residues. Germline V gene sequence: CDR1 SGHTA, CDR2 FQGNSA. The V gene lost 8 bases and the J gene lost 3 bases, with 15 bases spanning the gap. CDR3: CASGRWTDTDTQYF. The CDR3 bases are TGTGCCAGCGGCCGTTGGACAGATACAGATACGCAGTATTTT.

The chain employs TRBV28 and TRBJ1-1, with a possible D match to TRBD1 (6 bases). Germline CDR1 is MDHEN and CDR2 is SYDVKM. V dropped 5 bases and J dropped 4 bases, with 14 bases sitting between them. The CDR3 covers 14 residues. CDR3 sequence (DNA): TGTGCCAGCAGTCGCACAGGGTATAGCACTGAAGCTTTCTTT. Translated: CASSRTGYSTEAFF.

Only one count was recorded for this clonotype. The V call is TRBV12-3 or TRBV12-4, the J call TRBJ2-5; no clear D. Trimming removed 5 bases from V and 0 bases from J, with 13 bases in between. The length of the CDR3 is 15 residues. The CDR3 nucleotides read TGTGCCAGCAGTACACCTTCGGCCCACCAAGAGACCCAGTACTTC. Protein sequence: CASSTPSAHQETQYF.

The V and J genes are TRBV11-2 and TRBJ2-3; 8 nucleotides match TRBD1. CDR3 length: 17 amino acids. The ends lost 2 bases at V and 3 bases at J; junction bases unmatched: 10. Germline V gene data show CDR1 as SGHAT and CDR2 as FQNNGV. CDR3 in amino acids: CASSLHFRQGSTDTQYF. The CDR3 nucleotides read TGTGCCAGCAGCTTACATTTCCGACAGGGGTCGACAGATACGCAGTATTTT. Complete variable domain (other parts from reference TRBV11-2 and TRBJ2-3): EAGVAQSPRYKIIEKRQSVAFWCNPISGHATLYWYQQILGQGPKLLIQFQNNGVVDDSQLPKDRFSAERLKGVDSTLKIQPAKLEDSAVYLCASSLHFRQGSTDTQYFGPGTRLTVL.

The rearrangement joins TRBV14 to TRBJ2-7, with D perhaps TRBD2 (6 bases). V was cut by 2 bases and J by 4 bases, with 24 bases left in between. Germline CDR1 is SGHDN and CDR2 is FVKESK. This CDR3 has 18 residues. CDR3 amino acids: CASSQPRSAGPTRYEQYF. Here the CDR3 DNA reads TGTGCCAGCAGCCAACCACGGTCGGCGGGGCCCACACGTTACGAGCAGTACTTC.

The V and J genes are TRBV27 and TRBJ2-1; D not resolved. V shed 2 bases and J shed 8 bases, with 7 bases lying between them. Germline V lookup: CDR1 MNHEY, CDR2 SMNVEV (reference sequence). There are 12 residues in the CDR3. The CDR3 coding sequence is TGTGCCAGCAGTTTACCGCCCGATGAGCAGTTCTTC. Translating it yields CASSLPPDEQFF.

This clonotype has a handful of counts. This chain joins TRBV5-1 and TRBJ1-1; 7 bases line up with TRBD1. CDR3 length: 14 amino acids. From germline, CDR1 is SGHRS and CDR2 YFSETQ. The J segment lost 3 bases and the V segment lost 4 bases, leaving 6 bases of the junction unmatched. This CDR3 is CASSAAGGYTEAFF. CDR3 nucleotide sequence: TGCGCCAGCAGCGCCGCAGGGGGATACACTGAAGCTTTCTTT.

V usage is TRBV11-2 and J usage is TRBJ2-7, with 11 bases that match TRBD1. CDR3 size: 15 residues. V was pared by 2 bases and J by 7 bases, with 7 bases of the junction left unmatched. Germline V gene lookup returns CDR1 SGHAT and CDR2 FQNNGV. CDR3 sequence (DNA): TGTGCCAGCAGCTTATTCGGACAGGGGGCTGGGGAGCAGTACTTC. Its protein product is CASSLFGQGAGEQYF.

The chain couples TRBV4-3 to TRBJ1-2, with D perhaps TRBD1 (6 bases). Trimming removed 0 bases at V and 4 bases at J, with 21 bases between. This CDR3 has 18 amino acids. Germline V CDR1 and CDR2: LGHNA, YSLEER. In DNA form, the CDR3 reads TGCGCCAGCAGCCAAGATCGCTGGAGTGGGGGGGCCGGCTATGGCTACACCTTC. This translates into CASSQDRWSGGAGYGYTF.

The chain employs TRBV7-9 and TRBJ2-1; TRBD1 might be the D (5 bases). The V end was cut by 4 bases, the J end by 6 bases, with 16 bases between. The CDR3 is 15 amino acids. The germline gives CDR1 SEHNR, CDR2 FQNEAQ (reference sequence). CDR3: CASSSQASLGNEQFF. Written as DNA, the CDR3 is TGTGCCAGCAGCTCACAGGCTAGTTTAGGCAATGAGCAGTTCTTC.

The V and J genes are TRBV28 and TRBJ1-5; D not certain. V lost 4 bases to trimming and J lost 11 bases, with 18 bases between them. CDR1 MDHEN and CDR2 SYDVKM come from the germline V gene. The CDR3 totals 14 residues. The CDR3 DNA sequence: TGTGCCAGCAGTTCCCCCTTGGGCCGGCTTGCCCAGCATTTT. Translated, it gives CASSSPLGRLAQHF.

The chain links TRBV29-1 to TRBJ2-2, with D hard to call. The V gene's germline CDR1 is SQVTM and CDR2 ANQGSEA. The CDR3 length is 14 residues. Trimming shortened V by 4 bases and J by 0 bases, and 9 bases separated the two germline ends. CDR3 amino acids: CSVVGFANTGELFF. As DNA, the CDR3 is TGCAGCGTTGTCGGGTTCGCGAACACCGGGGAGCTGTTTTTT.

This chain joins TRBV6-2 or TRBV6-3 and TRBJ2-1, with TRBD2 identical over 12 bases. V shed 3 bases, J shed 7 bases, and the junction held 19 bases outside the gene matches. Germline loops: CDR1 MNHEY, CDR2 SVGEGT. This CDR3 has 20 residues. In DNA, the CDR3 is TGTGCCAGCAGTTATAATACGGGTCTGATGTCTAGCGGGAGGGGGAATGAGCAGTTCTTC. It encodes CASSYNTGLMSSGRGNEQFF.

This clonotype came up once. This chain links TRBV20-1 with TRBJ2-7; weak D call: TRBD2 (6 bases). Germline CDR1 and CDR2: DFQATT and SNEGSKA (reference sequence). CDR3 length: 13 amino acids. The V end lost 6 bases, the J end lost 3 bases, and 15 bases lay between the germline ends. The DNA of the CDR3 is TGCAGTGCCTCGGGGGTCAGCTACTACGAGCAGTACGTC. Amino acids: CSASGVSYYEQYV.

CDR3 DNA: TGTGCCAGCAGTTTAGCGGGCGGGGGCGGTAATTCACCCCTCCACTTT. This gives the protein CASSLAGGGGNSPLHF. The chain has TRBV12-3 or TRBV12-4 and TRBJ1-6, with a weak D call TRBD1 (6 bases). This CDR3 is built from 16 residues. Trimming shortened V by 0 bases and J by 6 bases, and 12 bases separated the two germline ends.